This TCR beta chain originates from a study of blood T cell repertoires in COVID-19. At the level of the study: The cDNA or gDNA used as material had been derived from T cells, B-cell-depleted T cells, or PBMCs.

Sequenced by immunoSEQ multiplex PCR; TCRdb stores in-frame clones only, minus some. The sample yields about 150,000 clones, about nine tenths seen once. Participant ages covered about 18 to 95 years across about two dozen US areas. In the 2 weeks before study entry, exposed participants met a COVID-19 case, which was PCR-confirmed or clinician-diagnosed. The germline V gene encodes CDR1 SGHAT and CDR2 FQDESV (reference sequence). V gave up 5 bases and J gave up 5 bases, with 16 bases separating them. There are 14 residues in the CDR3. Specimen: PBMCs or T cells enriched from blood (not recorded which). The receptor was derived from a middle-aged woman who had been exposed to COVID-19. The V gene is TRBV11-1, the J gene TRBJ2-7; possible D gene TRBD1, 6 bases. CDR3 DNA: TGTGCCAGCAGCAGAACAGGGTATAAGAACGAGCAGTACTTC. This encodes CASSRTGYKNEQYF.